This record looks at one T cell receptor beta chain sequence and its context. Its antigen remains undetermined. No clone much larger than this one lies a single base away; base qualities are absent. The data belong to a study of control samples from healthy donors and cancer patients (dated by TCRdb to the early 2020s). Trimming at the junction amounts to 4 bases on V and 0 bases on J, and the germline ends lie 10 bases apart. Reading from cysteine to phenylalanine, the CDR3 counts 14 amino acids. Only the CDR3 DNA stays, 42 bases, in frame from base 1. According to the germline V gene, CDR1 reads SNHLY and CDR2 reads FYNNEI. Library generation was performed with the immunoSEQ multiplex PCR assay. Sourced from immuneACCESS, this table was stored by TCRdb with only in-frame sequences that have V and J called. A share of the clones is absent; for the studies checked, an unresolved V gene accounts for under half, and the remainder has no known explanation. In all, the sample holds roughly 170,000 clones, and approximately 94% of those were seen once. Jointly, the top ten make up around 1.3% of the sample.

The receptor's source is a woman in her late teens or twenties in good health. The sequence links TRBV2 to TRBJ2-7; a tentative D call is TRBD2 (6 bases match). Sequencing input: blood. The DNA sequence is as follows: TGTGCCAGCAGTGCAGGGACTGACTCCTACGAGCAGTACTTC. Its protein reads: CASSAGTDSYEQYF.